The 21 T cell receptor beta chains in this list originate from one sample, sequenced in a study of T cell responses to AZD1222 COVID-19 vaccine. This table comes from immunoSEQ multiplex PCR, and its TCRdb copy is limited to in-frame clones, with some not included. The table records 90,000 to 150,000 clones, over 75% of them present only once. The sequencing here drew on peripheral blood, taken on day 0 of AZD1222 vaccination. The receptor source for this set is an adult in good health.

V is TRBV6-5 and J is TRBJ1-1, with D uncertain. The germline gives CDR1 MNHEY, CDR2 SVGAGI. This CDR3 is 13 amino acids long. V gave up 2 bases and J gave up 1 base, with 5 bases separating them. The CDR3 DNA reads as TGTGCCAGCAGTTACCTAGAGAACACTGAAGCTTTCTTT. It codes for CASSYLENTEAFF.

Written as DNA, the CDR3 is TGCAGCGTTGTACAGGGTTACGAGCAGTACTTC. This sequence encodes CSVVQGYEQYF. The chain recombines TRBV29-1 with TRBJ2-7, with D possibly matching TRBD1 (6 bases). The germline V and J ends were trimmed by 4 bases and 4 bases, with 8 bases remaining between them. Per the germline V gene, CDR1 is SQVTM and CDR2 is ANQGSEA. The CDR3 has 11 amino acids.

V is TRBV6-2 or TRBV6-3 and J is TRBJ1-1, with TRBD1 as a possible D gene (6 bases). Deletions cut 0 bases from V and 4 bases from J, with 9 bases between. Germline V gives CDR1 MNHEY, CDR2 SVGEGT. The CDR3 sequence is 14 residues long. The DNA of the CDR3 is TGTGCCAGCAGTTACTCATTACAGGGCACTGAAGCTTTCTTT. This gives the protein CASSYSLQGTEAFF.

This sequence joins TRBV27 and TRBJ2-7; D ambiguous. V was clipped by 6 bases and J by 2 bases, with 14 bases between them. Germline assignment: CDR1 MNHEY and CDR2 SMNVEV (reference sequence). The CDR3 spans 14 residues. CDR3 nucleotide sequence: TGTGCCAGCAGAGCAGATCCATATACCTACGAGCAGTACTTC. Amino acid sequence: CASRADPYTYEQYF.

Ten or more counts support this clone. The V call is TRBV6-5, the J call TRBJ2-3; 7 nucleotides match TRBD1. The CDR3 extends over 14 amino acids. The germline V gene has CDR1 MNHEY and CDR2 SVGAGI. The trim removed 2 bases at V and 1 base at J, leaving 0 bases unmatched. This CDR3 reads CASSYGTGTDTQYF. In DNA, the CDR3 is TGTGCCAGCAGTTACGGGACAGGCACAGATACGCAGTATTTT.

The chain employs TRBV19 and TRBJ2-2; the match to TRBD1 covers 10 bases. Germline lookup yields CDR1 LNHDA and CDR2 SQIVND (reference sequence). This CDR3 comprises 16 residues. The V segment lost 11 bases and the J segment 6 bases; nucleotides outside the gene matches: 15. DNA for the CDR3: TGTGCCTGTCAGAGTTGGAGACAGGGGGCGTCCGGGGAGCTGTTTTTT. Encoded protein: CACQSWRQGASGELFF.

This sequence joins TRBV2 and TRBJ2-7; the D gene is possibly TRBD1 (6 bases). Trimming shortened V by 7 bases and J by 0 bases, and 13 bases separated the two germline ends. The CDR3 runs 14 residues. Per the germline V gene, CDR1 is SNHLY and CDR2 is FYNNEI. The CDR3 DNA sequence: TGTGCCAGCACCTCACAGGGATTCTCCTACGAGCAGTACTTC. This sequence encodes CASTSQGFSYEQYF.

The CDR3 nucleotides read TGTGCCAGCAGTTTACCCTTCGAAGGACTCCTAGCGGCTGTGGGTACTACCCCCAATGAGCAGTTCTTC. Amino acid sequence: CASSLPFEGLLAAVGTTPNEQFF. The chain combines TRBV28 with TRBJ2-1; 7 bases map to TRBD2. J lost 6 bases, V lost 2 bases, and 31 bases had no gene match. The CDR3 is 23 residues long. Germline CDR1 reads MDHEN; CDR2 reads SYDVKM.

J is TRBJ2-7 and V is TRBV27; D is ambiguous. Trimming removed 3 bases from V and 5 bases from J, with 14 bases in between. The length of the CDR3 is 14 residues. Germline V gene sequence: CDR1 MNHEY, CDR2 SMNVEV (reference sequence). This CDR3 reads CASSFGSLMNEQYF. The CDR3 nucleotides are TGTGCCAGCAGTTTTGGTAGCCTAATGAACGAGCAGTACTTC.

The rearrangement links TRBV11-2 to TRBJ1-5; D call uncertain. Per germline, CDR1 SGHAT and CDR2 FQNNGV. The V end lost 0 bases, the J end lost 6 bases, and 24 bases lay between the germline ends. The CDR3 is 19 amino acids. CDR3 in DNA: TGTGCCAGCAGCTTAGATCCAGCGGCCCGGGCCCAATATTGTCAGCCCCAGCATTTT. It yields the protein CASSLDPAARAQYCQPQHF.

This chain joins TRBV6-4 and TRBJ2-2, with D maybe TRBD1 (5 bases). Germline assignment: CDR1 MRHNA and CDR2 SNTAGT. Trimming took 4 bases from V and 5 from J, leaving 11 bases between them. The CDR3 contains 14 residues. CDR3 protein: CASSGTGPTGELFF. In DNA, the CDR3 is TGTGCCAGCAGTGGTACAGGCCCTACCGGGGAGCTGTTTTTT.

The CDR3 region has the DNA TGTGCCAGCAGTTACTCCATAGCGGGGGTGGGTTACGAGCAGTACTTC. Translated: CASSYSIAGVGYEQYF. This rearrangement joins TRBV6-5 to TRBJ2-7, with 9 bases that match TRBD2. In germline, CDR1 is MNHEY, CDR2 SVGAGI. The CDR3 runs to 16 residues. V lost 0 bases, J lost 4 bases, and 7 bases stayed unmatched.

This clone was detected once. The CDR3 sequence is CASSHGQVYEQYF. CDR3 in DNA: TGTGCCAGCAGCCATGGACAGGTCTACGAGCAGTACTTC. The chain employs TRBV3-1 (or the pseudogene TRBV3-2) and TRBJ2-7; 7 nucleotides line up with TRBD1. This CDR3 has 13 amino acids. Trimming removed 3 bases from V and 3 bases from J; junction bases left unmatched: 2. CDR1 and CDR2 from the germline V gene are LGHDT and YNNKEL (reference sequence).

This clone has just a few counts. CDR3 bases: TGTGCCAGCAGCGTATCCAATGACGGAACCCTCCACTTT. Translated: CASSVSNDGTLHF. The V gene is TRBV9, the J gene TRBJ1-6; D remains unclear. Trimming cost V 1 base and J 14 bases, with 13 bases left between them. The CDR3 totals 13 residues. Germline CDR1 reads SGDLS; CDR2 reads YYNGEE.

The rearrangement uses TRBV18 and TRBJ2-3; weak D call: TRBD1 (5 bases). Germline V gene sequence: CDR1 KGHSH, CDR2 LQKENI. The CDR3 covers 11 residues. Trimming removed 6 bases at V and 8 bases at J, with 9 bases between. CDR3 amino acids: CASSQGGTQYF. CDR3 coding DNA: TGTGCCAGCTCCCAGGGTGGTACGCAGTATTTT.

CDR3 DNA sequence: TGCGCCAGCAGCCAAACCCAGCTAAACTATGGCTACACCTTC. Protein sequence: CASSQTQLNYGYTF. The chain couples TRBV4-1 to TRBJ1-2, with no clear D. This CDR3 contains 14 residues. The germline V and J ends were trimmed by 2 bases and 2 bases, with 9 bases remaining between them. Germline V gene lookup returns CDR1 MGHRA and CDR2 YSYEKL.

Note on this clone: The germline gene is not matched at one end of the junction; a read error may be the cause. CDR3 sequence reads: CASTLNTEAFF. CDR3 in DNA: TGTGCCAGCACTTTAAACACTGAAGCTTTCTTT. V and J are TRBV12-3 or TRBV12-4 and TRBJ1-1; D gene ambiguous. The CDR3 has 11 amino acids.

This clone was counted only a few times. The gene calls are TRBV7-9 and TRBJ2-1, with 13 bases lining up with TRBD2. V lost 5 bases to trimming and J lost 8 bases; unmatched junction nucleotides: 12. This CDR3 region has 17 residues. CDR1 is SEHNR and CDR2 is FQNEAQ in the germline V gene (reference sequence). In DNA, the CDR3 is TGTGCCAGCAGCCCCTTGACTAGCGGGGGGCAAGGGGATGAGCAGTTCTTC. Translating it yields CASSPLTSGGQGDEQFF.

This clone was counted between two and nine times. The V gene is TRBV11-3, the J gene TRBJ1-1, with 11 bases matching TRBD1. V shed 4 bases and J 0 bases; nucleotides not matched to a gene: 4. CDR3 length: 16 amino acids. Germline V CDR1 and CDR2: SGHNT, YENEEA. As DNA, the CDR3 is TGTGCCAGCAGCTATGGGACAGGGGGTATGAACACTGAAGCTTTCTTT. It yields the protein CASSYGTGGMNTEAFF.

The gene calls are TRBV4-1 and TRBJ1-1, with TRBD1 matching 7 bases. Germline V gene sequence: CDR1 MGHRA, CDR2 YSYEKL. The CDR3 has 17 amino acids. J lost 1 base, V lost 1 base, and 9 bases had no gene match. The CDR3 nucleotides are TGCGCCAGCAGCCAAGGATCACAGGGGTCCCGGAACACTGAAGCTTTCTTT. Translating it yields CASSQGSQGSRNTEAFF.

The chain employs TRBV5-1 and TRBJ2-1; D may be TRBD2 (6 bases). Trimming stripped 0 bases from V and 1 base from J, with 11 bases between. Germline CDR1 reads SGHRS; CDR2 reads YFSETQ. The CDR3 has 16 residues. DNA of the CDR3: TGCGCCAGCAGCTTGGGTGCGGGGTCATCCTACAATGAGCAGTTCTTC. This translates into CASSLGAGSSYNEQFF.